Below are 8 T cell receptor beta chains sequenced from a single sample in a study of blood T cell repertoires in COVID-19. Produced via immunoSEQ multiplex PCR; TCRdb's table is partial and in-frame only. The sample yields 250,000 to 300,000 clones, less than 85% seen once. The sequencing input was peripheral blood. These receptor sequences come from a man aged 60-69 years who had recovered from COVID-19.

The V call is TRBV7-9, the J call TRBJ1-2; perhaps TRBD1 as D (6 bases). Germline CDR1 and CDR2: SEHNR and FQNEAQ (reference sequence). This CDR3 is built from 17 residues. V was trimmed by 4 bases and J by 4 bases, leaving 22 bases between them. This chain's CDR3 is CASSSRLASGALYGYTF. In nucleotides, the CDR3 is TGTGCCAGCAGCTCCCGCCTAGCCTCAGGGGCCCTCTATGGCTACACCTTC.

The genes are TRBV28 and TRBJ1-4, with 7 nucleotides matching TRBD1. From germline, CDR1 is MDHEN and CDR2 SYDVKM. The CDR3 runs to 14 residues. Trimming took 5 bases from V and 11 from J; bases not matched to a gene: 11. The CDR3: CASSPTGTLLKLFF. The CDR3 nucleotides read TGTGCCAGCAGTCCGACAGGGACCCTTCTCAAACTGTTTTTT.

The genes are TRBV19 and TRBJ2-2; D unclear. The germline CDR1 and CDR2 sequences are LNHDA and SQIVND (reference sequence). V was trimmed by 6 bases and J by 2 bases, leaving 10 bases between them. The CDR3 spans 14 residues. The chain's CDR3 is CASSLRLNTGELFF. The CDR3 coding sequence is TGTGCCAGTAGCCTTAGACTCAACACCGGGGAGCTGTTTTTT.

The CDR3 coding sequence is TGTGCCAGCAGTAGCGGGTCCAGAAAAGATGAAGCTTTCTTT. Translation gives CASSSGSRKDEAFF. The V gene is TRBV6-5, the J gene TRBJ1-1, with D unresolved. The germline V gene has CDR1 MNHEY and CDR2 SVGAGI. The CDR3 runs to 14 residues. V lost 5 bases and J 7 bases, leaving 17 bases between the germline ends.

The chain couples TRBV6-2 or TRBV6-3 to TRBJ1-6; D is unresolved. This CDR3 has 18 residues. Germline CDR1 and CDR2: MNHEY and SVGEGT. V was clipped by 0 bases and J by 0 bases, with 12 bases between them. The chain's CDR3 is CASSYSLGESSYNSPLHF. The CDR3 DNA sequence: TGTGCCAGCAGTTACTCGCTCGGGGAGAGCTCCTATAATTCACCCCTCCACTTT.

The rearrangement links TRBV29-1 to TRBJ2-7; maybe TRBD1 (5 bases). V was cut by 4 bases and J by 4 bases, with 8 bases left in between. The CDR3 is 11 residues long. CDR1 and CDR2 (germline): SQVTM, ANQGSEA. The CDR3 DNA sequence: TGCAGCGTTGTCAGGGATTACGAGCAGTACTTC. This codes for CSVVRDYEQYF.

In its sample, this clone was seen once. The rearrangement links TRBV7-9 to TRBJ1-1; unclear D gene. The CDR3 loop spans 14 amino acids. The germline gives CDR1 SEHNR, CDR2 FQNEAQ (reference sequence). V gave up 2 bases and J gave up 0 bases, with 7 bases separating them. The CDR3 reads CASSLSSVNTEAFF. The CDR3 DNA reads TGTGCCAGCAGCTTATCGTCAGTGAACACTGAAGCTTTCTTT.

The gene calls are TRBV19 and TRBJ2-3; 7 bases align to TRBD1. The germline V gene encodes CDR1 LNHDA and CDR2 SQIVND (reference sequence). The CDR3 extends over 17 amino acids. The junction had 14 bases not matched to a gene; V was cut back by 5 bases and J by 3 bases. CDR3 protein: CASSDAPRGRGTDTQYF. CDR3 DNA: TGTGCCAGTAGTGATGCACCAAGGGGGCGAGGGACAGATACGCAGTATTTT.